The 23 T cell receptor beta chains below come from one sample, sequenced in a study of cytomegalovirus exposure and HLA in healthy donors. Both 60 Vbeta primers and 13 Jbeta primers went into the PCR. Some clones are missing from TCRdb's copy, which holds only in-frame ones; the method was immunoSEQ multiplex PCR. Among roughly 150,000 clones listed, roughly 75% were seen once. Sequenced sample: PBMCs. These receptors came from a man younger than 35 in good health and CMV-seropositive.

V usage is TRBV7-9 and J usage is TRBJ2-3; 8 bases fit TRBD1. Germline values: CDR1 SEHNR, CDR2 FQNEAQ (reference sequence). The CDR3 runs 19 residues. Losses at the gene ends were 8 bases for V and 0 bases for J; bases not matched to a gene: 19. The CDR3 region has the DNA TGTGCCAGCCCCCCCGGAGGGGCCTCAGACAGGGGAAGCACAGATACGCAGTATTTT. Its protein is CASPPGGASDRGSTDTQYF.

The rearrangement joins TRBV5-1 to TRBJ2-7, with 10 bases lining up with TRBD2. V was pared by 0 bases and J by 6 bases, with 3 bases of the junction left unmatched. There are 14 residues in the CDR3. The germline CDR1 and CDR2 sequences are SGHRS and YFSETQ. CDR3 sequence (DNA): TGCGCCAGCAGCTTGGTAGTAGCGGGAGGCGAGCAGTACTTC. Protein: CASSLVVAGGEQYF.

As regards this clone: Different DNA sequences within this sample yield the same CDR3. The J gene is TRBJ1-2, the V gene TRBV2; D not certain. The germline V gene encodes CDR1 SNHLY and CDR2 FYNNEI. Trimming removed 7 bases from V and 1 base from J, with 10 bases in between. The CDR3 covers 13 residues. This CDR3 is CASTMEVNYGYTF. The DNA for the CDR3 is TGTGCCAGCACAATGGAGGTTAACTATGGCTACACCTTC.

The J gene is TRBJ2-2, the V gene TRBV7-9; D might be TRBD2 (7 bases). The CDR3 loop spans 18 amino acids. V lost 1 base to trimming and J lost 2 bases, with 17 bases between them. Germline V lookup: CDR1 SEHNR, CDR2 FQNEAQ (reference sequence). CDR3 amino acids: CASSLGRGALRNTGELFF. CDR3 DNA sequence: TGTGCCAGCAGCTTAGGTCGGGGGGCCCTCCGAAACACCGGGGAGCTGTTTTTT. The full variable domain, with the rest looked up from reference TRBV7-9 and TRBJ2-2, is DTGVSQNPRHKITKRGQNVTFRCDPISEHNRLYWYRQTLGQGPEFLTYFQNEAQLEKSRLLSDRFSAERPKGSFSTLEIQRTEQGDSAMYLCASSLGRGALRNTGELFFGEGSRLTVL.

V is TRBV4-1 and J is TRBJ2-1; weak D call: TRBD2 (5 bases). This CDR3 is built from 19 residues. The germline V and J ends were trimmed by 3 bases and 8 bases, with 29 bases remaining between them. Germline V gene data show CDR1 as MGHRA and CDR2 as YSYEKL. CDR3 sequence: CASSQMQSRGSSRIDEQFF. CDR3 nucleotides: TGCGCCAGCAGCCAGATGCAGAGCCGCGGGTCTTCCCGGATCGATGAGCAGTTCTTC.

The rearrangement links TRBV7-6 to TRBJ1-1; D is undetermined. V was trimmed by 0 bases and J by 1 base, leaving 9 bases between them. The CDR3 loop spans 15 amino acids. Germline loops: CDR1 SGHVS, CDR2 FNYEAQ. The CDR3 DNA follows: TGTGCCAGCAGCTTAGCGAAAGGGAGGAACACTGAAGCTTTCTTT. It specifies CASSLAKGRNTEAFF.

This clone showed up just once. The chain recombines TRBV28 with TRBJ2-7; 8 nucleotides agree with TRBD1. Germline V gene data show CDR1 as MDHEN and CDR2 as SYDVKM. The CDR3 loop spans 16 amino acids. V trimming: 7 bases; J trimming: 4 bases; junction bases outside the gene matches: 15. CDR3 sequence (DNA): TGTGCCAGCATTTCAACCGCCGGGACAGGTGGTTACGAGCAGTACTTC. As protein: CASISTAGTGGYEQYF.

CDR3 residues: CASSLVSSGLATEQFF. CDR3 in DNA: TGTGCCAGCAGCTTAGTTAGTTCGGGACTAGCGACTGAGCAGTTCTTC. The chain employs TRBV11-2 and TRBJ2-1; TRBD2 agrees at 10 bases. The CDR3 contains 16 residues. The germline gives CDR1 SGHAT, CDR2 FQNNGV. With 1 base clipped from V and 9 bases from J, the junction kept 9 bases outside the gene matches.

This rearrangement joins TRBV18 to TRBJ2-1; D is uncertain. Looked up from germline, CDR1 is KGHSH and CDR2 is LQKENI. The ends were cut back, 0 bases at V and 6 bases at J, with 18 bases in the middle. The CDR3 is made up of 17 amino acids. Here the CDR3 DNA reads TGTGCCAGCTCACCACCCCTAGGCTCCAATAATTTCAATGAGCAGTTCTTC. As protein: CASSPPLGSNNFNEQFF. The variable domain in full, completed from reference TRBV18 and TRBJ2-1, reads NAGVMQNPRHLVRRRGQEARLRCSPMKGHSHVYWYRQLPEEGLKFMVYLQKENIIDESGMPKERFSAEFPKEGPSILRIQQVVRGDSAAYFCASSPPLGSNNFNEQFFGPGTRLTVL.

V gene TRBV5-6 combines with J gene TRBJ2-3; 7 bases line up with TRBD1. The CDR3 contains 13 residues. The germline V gene encodes CDR1 SGHDT and CDR2 YYEEEE. The ends lost 4 bases at V and 4 bases at J; junction bases unmatched: 3. The CDR3, as DNA: TGTGCCAGCAGCGGCGACAGGGCAGATACGCAGTATTTT. It specifies CASSGDRADTQYF. Full variable domain (remainder filled in from reference TRBV5-6 and TRBJ2-3): DAGVTQSPTHLIKTRGQQVTLRCSPKSGHDTVSWYQQALGQGPQFIFQYYEEEERQRGNFPDRFSGHQFPNYSSELNVNALLLGDSALYLCASSGDRADTQYFGPGTRLTVL.

This clone was seen a few times. The chain has TRBV7-2 and TRBJ2-2, with D possibly being TRBD2 (5 bases). There are 15 residues in the CDR3. The germline V gene has CDR1 SGHTA and CDR2 FQGNSA. Between the trimmed V and J ends, which lost 5 bases and 8 bases, there was a span of 18 bases. CDR3 in amino acids: CASSPPGSGAGELFF. DNA for the CDR3: TGTGCCAGCAGCCCCCCGGGGTCAGGCGCGGGGGAGCTGTTTTTT.

The chain uses TRBV18 and TRBJ2-7; TRBD2 agrees at 12 bases. The CDR3 is 18 residues long. Germline V gene data show CDR1 as KGHSH and CDR2 as LQKENI. V was pared by 3 bases and J by 1 base, with 10 bases of the junction left unmatched. CDR3 protein: CASSPSLAGGRRSYEQYF. CDR3 coding DNA: TGTGCCAGCTCACCCTCTCTAGCGGGAGGGCGTAGGTCCTACGAGCAGTACTTC.

The chain is built from TRBV25-1 and TRBJ2-7; 10 positions agree with TRBD2. V lost 5 bases, J lost 3 bases, and 7 bases stayed unmatched. The CDR3 consists of 15 residues. Germline loops: CDR1 MGHDK, CDR2 SYGVNS. The DNA for the CDR3 is TGTGCCAGCAGTCAGACTAGCGGGTCACTCTACGAGCAGTACTTC. This sequence encodes CASSQTSGSLYEQYF.

A word on this clone: This CDR3 is missing its conserved last phenylalanine or tryptophan, likely due to a read error. The DNA is left out, because the CDR3 cannot be placed on it with certainty; the CDR3 is given as TCRdb lists it. This chain connects TRBV6-1 to TRBJ2-7; the table's D call, TRBD2, has no DNA check behind it. CDR1 is MNHNS and CDR2 is SASEGT in the germline V gene. The CDR3 is made up of 14 amino acids, end residues included. CDR3 amino acids: CASSEAGGAGSVSC.

The chain joins TRBV6-1 to TRBJ2-3, with a tentative D call TRBD2 (8 bases). CDR3 length: 14 residues. Germline V lookup: CDR1 MNHNS, CDR2 SASEGT. Trimming removed 10 bases from V and 7 bases from J, with 21 bases in between. CDR3 residues: CATFTGTRGHTQYF. The CDR3 region has the DNA TGTGCCACCTTTACCGGGACTAGGGGGCATACGCAGTATTTT.

DNA of the CDR3: TGTGCCACCCAGGGGGGTTCTGGCTACGAGCAGTACTTC. This sequence encodes CATQGGSGYEQYF. J is TRBJ2-7 and V is TRBV19, with D possibly matching TRBD1 (7 bases). V lost 10 bases and J lost 3, with 16 bases in between. The germline V gene has CDR1 LNHDA and CDR2 SQIVND (reference sequence). The CDR3 runs to 13 residues.

The genes are TRBV5-4 and TRBJ2-5; D is unclear. CDR3 length equals 15 residues. V was trimmed by 4 bases and J by 4 bases, leaving 17 bases between them. The germline CDR1 and CDR2 sequences are SGHNT and YYREEE (reference sequence). The CDR3 loop reads CASSESSTRTETQYF. CDR3 sequence (DNA): TGTGCCAGCAGCGAATCCTCCACCAGAACAGAGACCCAGTACTTC.

The rearrangement links TRBV28 to TRBJ2-1; 10 bases agree with TRBD2. Trimming at V came to 0 bases and at J to 7 bases, leaving 3 bases not matched to a gene. The CDR3 consists of 15 residues. From germline, CDR1 is MDHEN and CDR2 SYDVKM. The CDR3 sequence: CASSLWETSGNEQFF. The CDR3, as DNA: TGTGCCAGCAGTTTATGGGAGACTAGCGGGAATGAGCAGTTCTTC. The complete variable domain, with remaining parts taken from reference TRBV28 and TRBJ2-1, reads DVKVTQSSRYLVKRTGEKVFLECVQDMDHENMFWYRQDPGLGLRLIYFSYDVKMKEKGDIPEGYSVSREKKERFSLILESASTNQTSMYLCASSLWETSGNEQFFGPGTRLTVL.

The CDR3 region is CASSFSSGAAYEQYF. CDR3 DNA: TGTGCCAGCAGCTTTTCTAGCGGAGCCGCCTACGAGCAGTACTTC. V usage is TRBV5-8 and J usage is TRBJ2-7; 7 nucleotides line up with TRBD2. The CDR3 sequence is 15 residues long. Germline V CDR1 and CDR2: SGHTS, YDEGEE. The ends lost 2 bases at V and 2 bases at J; junction bases unmatched: 7.

CDR3 loop: CASSPGQVSYEQYF. CDR3 coding DNA: TGTGCCAGCAGCCCGGGACAGGTATCCTACGAGCAGTACTTC. The chain combines TRBV7-9 with TRBJ2-7; 8 positions match TRBD1. The CDR3 loop spans 14 amino acids. Germline CDR1 SEHNR, CDR2 FQNEAQ (reference sequence). The V gene end was trimmed by 5 bases and the J gene end by 1 base; junction bases not matched to a gene: 4.

Only a few counts were recorded for this clone. This sample includes further DNA sequences coding for the same CDR3. The gene calls are TRBV5-4 and TRBJ2-7; D may be TRBD1 (5 bases). The V end was cut by 1 base, the J end by 2 bases, with 10 bases between. Germline values: CDR1 SGHNT, CDR2 YYREEE (reference sequence). This CDR3 is 14 amino acids long. The CDR3 nucleotides are TGTGCCAGCAGCTTGAGGGGTGGAACCTACGAGCAGTACTTC. Translating gives CASSLRGGTYEQYF.

This clone was seen a few times. The chain carries TRBV18 and TRBJ2-5; 10 nucleotides agree with TRBD2. The CDR3 totals 15 residues. J was trimmed by 3 bases and V by 4 bases; bases with no gene match: 5. The V gene's germline CDR1 is KGHSH and CDR2 LQKENI. As DNA, the CDR3 is TGTGCCAGCTCACGAGGGACTAGCGACGAAGAGACCCAGTACTTC. It translates to CASSRGTSDEETQYF.

The chain recombines TRBV6-4 with TRBJ2-6; a possible D gene is TRBD1 (6 bases). This CDR3 has 17 amino acids. Germline lookup yields CDR1 MRHNA and CDR2 SNTAGT. Between the trimmed V and J ends, which lost 3 bases and 4 bases, there was a span of 16 bases. CDR3 DNA sequence: TGTGCCAGCAGTGAGTGGGGTAGGGGGAGAGGGGCCAACGTCCTGACTTTC. It encodes CASSEWGRGRGANVLTF.